Listed here are 15 T cell receptor beta chains from one sample, sequenced in a study of long-term antiretroviral therapy in people with HIV. Runs used v3.0 of the immunoSEQ assay and were done at survey level. Repertoires were generated with immunoSEQ multiplex PCR, while TCRdb's copy carries only in-frame clones and drops some. Altogether tens of thousands of clones are present, approximately 81% being singletons, with the ten largest covering approximately 9.2%. The material was unsorted PBMCs, obtained roughly 4.9 years after starting antiretroviral therapy. All receptors derive from a man aged 35-49 years with HIV.

The chain carries TRBV6-5 and TRBJ1-1, with D tentatively TRBD1 (5 bases). Per the germline V gene, CDR1 is MNHEY and CDR2 is SVGAGI. With 7 bases removed from V and 7 bases from J, the gap between germline ends came to 16 bases. This CDR3 contains 13 residues. CDR3 bases: TGTGCCAGCACCGCGACAGTTTTCAGTGAAGCTTTCTTT. Translated, it gives CASTATVFSEAFF.

This clone was found once. The gene calls are TRBV11-2 and TRBJ2-7, with a weak D call TRBD2 (7 bases). This CDR3 has 16 amino acids. Trimming left V 3 bases short and J 3 bases short, with 18 bases between. Germline lookup yields CDR1 SGHAT and CDR2 FQNNGV. The CDR3 sequence: CASSLVFGGGGYEQYF. The CDR3 bases are TGTGCCAGCAGCTTGGTGTTCGGCGGGGGCGGCTACGAGCAGTACTTC.

This clone was observed once. One end of the junction does not line up with germline, which may come from a read error. The rearrangement links TRBV7-7 to TRBJ2-3; D possibly corresponds to TRBD2 (5 bases). The CDR3 is made up of 13 amino acids. Germline V gives CDR1 SSHAT, CDR2 FNYEAQ (reference sequence). CDR3 nucleotide sequence: TGTGCTAGCAGCTTTAGCGGCACAGATACGCAGTATTTT. As protein: CASSFSGTDTQYF. The whole variable domain, filled in from reference TRBV7-7 and TRBJ2-3, reads GAGVSQSPRYKVTKRGQDVTLRCDPISSHATLYWYQQALGQGPEFLTYFNYEAQPDKSGLPSDRFSAERPEGSISTLTIQRTEQRDSAMYRCASSFSGTDTQYFGPGTRLTVL.

The chain combines TRBV19 with TRBJ2-3, with 9 bases identical to TRBD1. Germline V gene lookup returns CDR1 LNHDA and CDR2 SQIVND (reference sequence). CDR3 length equals 15 residues. The V and J ends lost 3 bases and 0 bases, in that order; junction bases with no gene match: 1. The CDR3: CASSIGQGSTDTQYF. The CDR3 region has the DNA TGTGCCAGTAGTATTGGACAGGGGAGCACAGATACGCAGTATTTT.

This clone occurred a few times. V is TRBV5-4 and J is TRBJ2-2; D possibly corresponds to TRBD2 (5 bases). Trimming cost V 2 bases and J 6 bases, with 11 bases left between them. CDR3 length: 14 amino acids. The germline CDR1 and CDR2 sequences are SGHNT and YYREEE (reference sequence). CDR3 in amino acids: CASSFFGGAGELFF. The CDR3 DNA reads as TGTGCCAGCAGCTTCTTCGGAGGCGCCGGGGAGCTGTTTTTT. Variable domain in full (rest from reference TRBV5-4 and TRBJ2-2): ETGVTQSPTHLIKTRGQQVTLRCSSQSGHNTVSWYQQALGQGPQFIFQYYREEENGRGNFPPRFSGLQFPNYSSELNVNALELDDSALYLCASSFFGGAGELFFGEGSRLTVL.

The V and J genes are TRBV5-1 and TRBJ2-7; 9 nucleotides match TRBD1. This CDR3 has 16 amino acids. Germline CDR1 is SGHRS and CDR2 is YFSETQ. V trimming: 1 base; J trimming: 6 bases; junction bases outside the gene matches: 11. CDR3 region: CASSLFTDRGRGEQYF. The CDR3, as DNA: TGCGCCAGCAGCTTGTTTACGGACAGGGGAAGAGGCGAGCAGTACTTC.

The rearrangement links TRBV28 to TRBJ1-4, with 7 bases aligning to TRBD1. This CDR3 comprises 14 residues. Germline CDR1 reads MDHEN; CDR2 reads SYDVKM. Trimming removed 5 bases from V and 8 bases from J; junction bases left unmatched: 8. CDR3 loop: CASSRRQGGEKLFF. For the CDR3, the DNA is TGTGCCAGCAGTCGCCGACAGGGTGGGGAAAAACTGTTTTTT.

The chain couples TRBV5-1 to TRBJ2-7; 8 positions match TRBD1. V lost 0 bases and J lost 1; bases outside the gene matches: 3. In germline, CDR1 is SGHRS, CDR2 YFSETQ. This CDR3 is built from 15 residues. CDR3 DNA: TGCGCCAGCAGCTTGGAGGGACAGGAATCCTACGAGCAGTACTTC. Protein sequence: CASSLEGQESYEQYF. Based on the CDR3 plus reference TRBV5-1 and TRBJ2-7, the full variable domain is KAGVTQTPRYLIKTRGQQVTLSCSPISGHRSVSWYQQTPGQGLQFLFEYFSETQRNKGNFPGRFSGRQFSNSRSEMNVSTLELGDSALYLCASSLEGQESYEQYFGPGTRLTVT.

V gene TRBV6-1 combines with J gene TRBJ2-7; 8 positions agree with TRBD1. The V gene end was trimmed by 7 bases and the J gene end by 4 bases; junction bases not matched to a gene: 9. CDR1 is MNHNS and CDR2 is SASEGT in the germline V gene. The CDR3 loop spans 14 amino acids. The CDR3 coding sequence is TGTGCCAGCATAGATGGCAGGGGGCAATACGAGCAGTACTTC. Its protein product is CASIDGRGQYEQYF.

The chain recombines TRBV29-1 with TRBJ2-7; D is possibly TRBD1 (5 bases). From germline, CDR1 is SQVTM and CDR2 ANQGSEA. V was pared by 6 bases and J by 3 bases, with 12 bases between. The CDR3 covers 12 residues. The CDR3 sequence is CSVAQDHYEQYF. As DNA, the CDR3 is TGCAGCGTAGCACAGGACCACTACGAGCAGTACTTC.

V and J are TRBV25-1 and TRBJ2-2, with D perhaps TRBD1 or TRBD2 (5 bases each). The germline V gene encodes CDR1 MGHDK and CDR2 SYGVNS. The CDR3 spans 13 residues. Between the trimmed V and J ends, which lost 3 bases and 10 bases, there was a span of 12 bases. CDR3 protein: CASSESGPEELFF. As DNA, the CDR3 is TGTGCCAGCAGTGAGTCGGGGCCGGAGGAGCTGTTTTTT.

This clone came up once. This rearrangement joins TRBV7-8 to TRBJ2-5, with D perhaps matching TRBD2 (6 bases). Trimming took off 7 bases at V and 1 base at J, with 13 bases between the two ends. The CDR3 covers 14 residues. CDR1 and CDR2 (germline): SGHVS, FQNEAQ. The CDR3 protein is CASTVGTVQETQYF. CDR3 nucleotide sequence: TGTGCCAGCACTGTCGGGACTGTCCAAGAGACCCAGTACTTC.

This clone was detected only a few times. The chain combines TRBV6-5 with TRBJ1-2; maybe TRBD1 (6 bases). This CDR3 has 15 residues. Germline V gives CDR1 MNHEY, CDR2 SVGAGI. V was shortened by 5 bases and J by 6 bases, with 19 bases between the two germline ends. The CDR3 region is CASSLSDRISNGYTF. CDR3 bases: TGTGCCAGCAGTCTTTCGGACAGAATAAGTAATGGCTACACCTTC.

The chain is built from TRBV9 and TRBJ2-2; 9 nucleotides agree with TRBD2. Germline V gene data show CDR1 as SGDLS and CDR2 as YYNGEE. The junction had 5 bases not matched to a gene; V was cut back by 0 bases and J by 8 bases. The CDR3 is 15 residues long. The CDR3: CASSVGLAGTGELFF. DNA of the CDR3: TGTGCCAGCAGCGTAGGGCTAGCGGGAACTGGGGAGCTGTTTTTT. Filled out from reference TRBV9 and TRBJ2-2, the complete variable domain reads DSGVTQTPKHLITATGQRVTLRCSPRSGDLSVYWYQQSLDQGLQFLIQYYNGEERAKGNILERFSAQQFPDLHSELNLSSLELGDSALYFCASSVGLAGTGELFFGEGSRLTVL.

In its sample, this clone was seen once. The rearrangement uses TRBV5-1 and TRBJ2-3, with TRBD1 matching over 10 bases. Germline assignment: CDR1 SGHRS and CDR2 YFSETQ. Germline trimming cut 7 bases from V and 1 base from J; bases unmatched to any gene: 6. The CDR3 runs to 15 residues. In DNA, the CDR3 is TGCGCCAGCTCCTCCGGGACAGGGGGCACAGATACGCAGTATTTT. It translates to CASSSGTGGTDTQYF.